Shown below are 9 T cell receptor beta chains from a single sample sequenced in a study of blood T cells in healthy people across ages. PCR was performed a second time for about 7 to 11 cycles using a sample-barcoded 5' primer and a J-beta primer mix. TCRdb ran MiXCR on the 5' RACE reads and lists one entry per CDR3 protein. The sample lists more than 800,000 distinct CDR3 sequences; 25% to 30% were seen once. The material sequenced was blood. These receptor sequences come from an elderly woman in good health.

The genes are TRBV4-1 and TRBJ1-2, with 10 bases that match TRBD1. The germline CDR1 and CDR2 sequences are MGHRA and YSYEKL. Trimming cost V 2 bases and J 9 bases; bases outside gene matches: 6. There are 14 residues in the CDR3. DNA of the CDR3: TGCGCCAGCAGCCAACCGGGACAGGGGCTTCGCTACACCTTC. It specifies CASSQPGQGLRYTF.

The CDR3 DNA follows: TGTGCCAGCAGTTTATACGGGACAGGATATAGCAATCAGCCCCAGCATTTT. Translated, it gives CASSLYGTGYSNQPQHF. This sequence joins TRBV28 and TRBJ1-5, with 8 bases matching TRBD1. The V and J ends lost 1 base and 0 bases, in that order; junction bases with no gene match: 5. The CDR3 has 17 residues. Germline assignment: CDR1 MDHEN and CDR2 SYDVKM. Combining the CDR3 with reference TRBV28 and TRBJ1-5 gives the whole variable domain DVKVTQSSRYLVKRTGEKVFLECVQDMDHENMFWYRQDPGLGLRLIYFSYDVKMKEKGDIPEGYSVSREKKERFSLILESASTNQTSMYLCASSLYGTGYSNQPQHFGDGTRLSIL.

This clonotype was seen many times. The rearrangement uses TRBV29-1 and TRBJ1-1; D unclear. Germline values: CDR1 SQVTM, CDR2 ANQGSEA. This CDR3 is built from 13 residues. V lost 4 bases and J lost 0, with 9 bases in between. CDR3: CSVAKGLNTEAFF. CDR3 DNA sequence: TGCAGCGTTGCAAAGGGATTGAACACTGAAGCTTTCTTT.

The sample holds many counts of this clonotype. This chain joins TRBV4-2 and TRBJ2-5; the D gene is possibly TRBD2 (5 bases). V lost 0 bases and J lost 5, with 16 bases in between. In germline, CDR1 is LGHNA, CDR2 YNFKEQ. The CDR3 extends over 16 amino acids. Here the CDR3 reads CASSQESGLGYETQYF. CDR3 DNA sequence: TGTGCCAGCAGCCAAGAAAGTGGACTCGGATATGAGACCCAGTACTTC.

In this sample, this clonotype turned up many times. The CDR3 protein is CASSEGGEETQYF. CDR3 nucleotides: TGTGCCAGCAGTGAGGGGGGCGAGGAGACCCAGTACTTC. The V call is TRBV28, the J call TRBJ2-5, with D perhaps being TRBD1 or TRBD2 (6 bases each). Per germline, CDR1 MDHEN and CDR2 SYDVKM. The V gene lost 5 bases and the J gene lost 5 bases, with 12 bases spanning the gap. The CDR3 consists of 13 residues.

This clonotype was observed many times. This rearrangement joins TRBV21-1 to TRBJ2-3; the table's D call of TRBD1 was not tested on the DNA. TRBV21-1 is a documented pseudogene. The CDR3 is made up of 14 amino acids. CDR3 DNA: TGTGCCAGCAGCAAAAAGACAGGGACAGATACGCAGTATTTT. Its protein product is CASSKKTGTDTQYF.

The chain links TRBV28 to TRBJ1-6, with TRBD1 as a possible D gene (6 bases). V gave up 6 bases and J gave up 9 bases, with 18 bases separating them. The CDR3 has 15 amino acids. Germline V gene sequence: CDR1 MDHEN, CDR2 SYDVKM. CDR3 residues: CASSIRGFEASPLHF. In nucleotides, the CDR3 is TGTGCCAGCAGCATCAGGGGATTTGAGGCTTCACCCCTCCACTTT.

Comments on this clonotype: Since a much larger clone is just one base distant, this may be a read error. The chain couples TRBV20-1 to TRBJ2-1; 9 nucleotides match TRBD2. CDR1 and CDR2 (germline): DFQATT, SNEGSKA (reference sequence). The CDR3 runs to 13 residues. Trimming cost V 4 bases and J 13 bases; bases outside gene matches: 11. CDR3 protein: CSATLAGPETQFF. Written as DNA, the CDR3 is TGCAGTGCTACTCTAGCGGGACCGGAGACCCAGTTCTTC.

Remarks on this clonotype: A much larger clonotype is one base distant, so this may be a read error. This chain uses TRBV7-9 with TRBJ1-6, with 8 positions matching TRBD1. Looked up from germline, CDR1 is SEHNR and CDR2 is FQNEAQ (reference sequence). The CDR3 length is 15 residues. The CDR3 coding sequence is TGTGCCCGCAGCTACGCCGGGACAGGAAATTCACCCCTCCACTTT. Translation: CARSYAGTGNSPLHF.